This TCR beta chain is from a study of T-cell reconstitution after alpha-beta-depleted transplantation in children. Study conclusions and caveats: Newly made T cells mostly supplied T-cell counts and diversity one year after transplant.

Notes on this clonotype: Its antigen remains unidentified.

Germline CDR1 is LGHDT and CDR2 is YNNKEL (reference sequence). The CDR3 runs to 14 residues. Trimming took 3 bases from V and 11 from J, leaving 19 bases between them. Preparing the TCRbeta library involved the use of unique molecular identifiers. A single record per CDR3 protein comes from TCRdb applying MiXCR to the PCR reads. The data show around 700,000 distinct CDR3 sequences, with 10% to 15% seen just once and about 0.77% held by the top ten. The TCR sequence derives from a girl under 10 years old with congenital amegakaryocytic thrombocytopenia, due to receive a stem cell transplant. The chain is built from TRBV3-1 and TRBJ1-1; possible D gene TRBD1, 5 bases. Sequenced material: PBMCs, taken before TCRalphabeta/CD19-depleted stem cell transplant. The CDR3, as DNA: TGTGCCAGCAGCCACGAGGGGAGGGGACGGGTTGCTTTCTTT. This codes for CASSHEGRGRVAFF.